These 10 T cell receptor beta chains came from one sample sequenced in a study of T-cell memory formation after mild COVID-19. TCRdb reprocessed the 5' RACE reads with MiXCR, giving one entry per CDR3 protein. This table has 540,000 or so distinct CDR3 sequences, about 20% appearing once. Sequencing was done on a sample of PBMCs or a T cell subset sorted from them (not recorded which). The receptors were sampled from an adult woman who had mild COVID-19 (a few samples of this study predate the infection). Cell type and time point are not known.

There are many counts of this clonotype. This chain connects TRBV7-3 to TRBJ2-3; TRBD2 agrees at 8 bases. This CDR3 has 19 amino acids. Trimming took 1 base from V and 0 from J; bases not matched to a gene: 12. Per the germline V gene, CDR1 is SGHTA and CDR2 is FQGTGA. Here the CDR3 reads CASSLNPVGSGTSTDTQYF. DNA of the CDR3: TGTGCCAGCAGCTTAAACCCCGTGGGTAGCGGGACTAGCACAGATACGCAGTATTTT.

This clonotype appeared a few times. This chain uses TRBV11-2 with TRBJ2-2; D is ambiguous. Trimming pared 4 bases from V and 6 bases from J, leaving 6 bases between. CDR3 size: 12 residues. CDR1 SGHAT and CDR2 FQNNGV come from the germline V gene. For the CDR3, the DNA is TGTGCCAGCAGCTCCTGGGCCGGGGAGCTGTTTTTT. This encodes CASSSWAGELFF.

This clonotype has only a few counts. The chain carries TRBV20-1 and TRBJ2-1; TRBD2 matches at 7 bases. The junction had 8 bases not matched to a gene; V was cut back by 0 bases and J by 0 bases. Germline V CDR1 and CDR2: DFQATT, SNEGSKA (reference sequence). The CDR3 spans 17 residues. CDR3 nucleotide sequence: TGCAGTGCTAGAGATCTCATTCGCGGGGGCTCCTACAATGAGCAGTTCTTC. This encodes CSARDLIRGGSYNEQFF.

V gene TRBV19 combines with J gene TRBJ1-1, with TRBD1 matching over 7 bases. J lost 5 bases, V lost 8 bases, and 11 bases had no gene match. The CDR3 consists of 14 residues. Per the germline V gene, CDR1 is LNHDA and CDR2 is SQIVND (reference sequence). The CDR3 bases are TGTGCCAGTGGTACAGGGGCCCTGAGTACTGAAGCTTTCTTT. Protein product: CASGTGALSTEAFF.

The chain uses TRBV6-1 and TRBJ1-1; unclear D gene. V was cut by 1 base and J by 1 base, with 7 bases left in between. The CDR3 covers 14 residues. Germline V gives CDR1 MNHNS, CDR2 SASEGT. The CDR3 reads CASSEVGENTEAFF. The CDR3, as DNA: TGTGCCAGCAGTGAAGTTGGGGAGAACACTGAAGCTTTCTTT.

The rearrangement joins TRBV2 to TRBJ1-4, with a weak D call TRBD1 (6 bases). Germline values: CDR1 SNHLY, CDR2 FYNNEI. This CDR3 has 15 amino acids. Trimming pared 4 bases from V and 7 bases from J, leaving 16 bases between. CDR3 DNA: TGTGCCAGCAGTGTCCCAGGGGCCCGAGGTGAAAAACTGTTTTTT. Amino acid sequence: CASSVPGARGEKLFF.

This clonotype was seen a few times. V gene TRBV3-1 combines with J gene TRBJ1-1; D is ambiguous. The CDR3 runs 12 residues. The V gene's germline CDR1 is LGHDT and CDR2 YNNKEL (reference sequence). V was pared by 3 bases and J by 5 bases, with 7 bases between. The CDR3 region is CASSQWGTEAFF. CDR3 nucleotide sequence: TGTGCCAGCAGCCAGTGGGGAACTGAAGCTTTCTTT.

This sequence joins TRBV9 and TRBJ2-2; TRBD1 matches 10 bases. V trimming: 5 bases; J trimming: 4 bases; junction bases outside the gene matches: 8. The CDR3 runs 16 residues. Germline V lookup: CDR1 SGDLS, CDR2 YYNGEE. The CDR3 DNA reads as TGTGCCAGCAGTTTACCGGGACAGGGGCCCACCGGGGAGCTGTTTTTT. Protein: CASSLPGQGPTGELFF.

The chain uses TRBV2 and TRBJ2-1, with TRBD2 matching over 9 bases. Trimming took 8 bases from V and 3 from J; bases not matched to a gene: 11. This CDR3 comprises 16 residues. Germline V gene data show CDR1 as SNHLY and CDR2 as FYNNEI. CDR3 bases: TGTGCCAGCGAGGGTAGCGGGGGCCCTAACTACAATGAGCAGTTCTTC. Translated, it gives CASEGSGGPNYNEQFF.

This clonotype was seen repeatedly, ten times or more. This chain connects TRBV30 to TRBJ1-5; no firm D call. V was shortened by 1 base and J by 4 bases, with 8 bases between the two germline ends. Germline-derived CDR1 and CDR2 are GTSNPN and SVGIG (reference sequence). The CDR3 has 13 amino acids. CDR3 loop: CAWSGGGNQPQHF. CDR3 DNA: TGTGCCTGGAGTGGGGGAGGGAATCAGCCCCAGCATTTT.